This T cell receptor (beta chain) was sequenced during a study of vaccination effects on CD4 cells after COVID-19. Background on the study: A few million PBMC were seeded per well and grown in the presence of roughly 11 IU/ml IL-2 and approximately 11 ug/ml peptides. General study findings and limits: Clones of infection and vaccine origin contracted markedly late after vaccination.

CDR3 length: 15 residues. Trimming removed 3 bases at V and 4 bases at J, with 15 bases between. The V gene's germline CDR1 is SGHTA and CDR2 FQGNSA. A note on this clone: Its antigen remains unknown.

At the end of about 10 days of culture, CD4+ T cells were isolated. Vaccinated participants had no history of SARS-CoV-2 infection and tested negative for nucleocapsid antibodies. Assay used: immunoSEQ multiplex PCR; TCRdb lists only in-frame clones, some missing. The table shows 70,000 to 85,000 clones, with 60% to 80% occurring only once. Specimen: CD4+ T cells from PBMCs cultured without peptide, collected before COVID-19 vaccination. This chain connects TRBV7-2 to TRBJ1-1, with D perhaps matching TRBD1 (5 bases). The clonotype comes from a human donor who received a COVID-19 vaccine. CDR3 sequence reads: CASSFKSGSRTEAFF. The CDR3 DNA sequence: TGTGCCAGCAGCTTTAAGTCAGGGTCGCGCACTGAAGCTTTCTTT.